These T cell receptor beta chains were read from a single sample in a study of blood T cell repertoires in COVID-19. Generated by immunoSEQ multiplex PCR, the TCRdb table keeps only in-frame clones and is missing some. In the table there are some 34,000 clones, approximately 85% of which are singletons. Sequencing was performed on peripheral blood. The receptors here all came from a human donor in a cohort sampled during active COVID-19. Both conserved end residues are part of each CDR3.

J gene	V gene	CDR3 protein
TRBJ1-1	TRBV5-1	CASSVQAANTEAFF
TRBJ2-7	TRBV2	CASSPGQGILREQYF
TRBJ1-5	TRBV10-3	CATATGMDQPQHF
TRBJ1-2	TRBV29-1	CSVAPTANYGYTF
TRBJ2-3	TRBV11-2	CASSAGRFVTDTQYF
TRBJ1-2	TRBV5-4	CASSPDQGYGYTF
TRBJ1-5	TRBV6-5	CASNPTGSNQPQHF
TRBJ1-1	TRBV6-5	CASSYGTTNTEAFF
TRBJ1-2	TRBV18	CASSPDRGSSYGYTF
TRBJ2-1	TRBV11-2	CASSLVEGLAGQEQFF